This entry lists 21 T cell receptor beta chains sequenced from one sample in a study of human T cells and chemical hapten exposure. Time point noted: patch test 1, 2 weeks after DPC sensitization. Treatment indicated: therapeutic diphenylcyclopropenone sensitization with weekly scalp DPC. TCRdb itself ran the RACE reads through MiXCR, one entry per CDR3 protein. The sample holds tens of thousands of distinct CDR3 sequences; around 7.8% are singletons and the top ten take around 1.5%. The material was whole blood, obtained in connection with sensitization to the hapten diphenylcyclopropenone (DPC). All receptors come from a woman aged 25 to 45 with alopecia areata. Some clones in this sample may be carry-over from other donors' samples.

This clonotype has ten or more counts. The rearrangement links TRBV7-2 to TRBJ2-2; D is perhaps TRBD2 (6 bases). Deletions cut 2 bases from V and 3 bases from J, with 7 bases between. Germline-derived CDR1 and CDR2 are SGHTA and FQGNSA. CDR3 length equals 14 residues. The CDR3 loop reads CASSLTSHTGELFF. CDR3 nucleotides: TGTGCCAGCAGCTTAACTAGCCACACCGGGGAGCTGTTTTTT.

At least ten counts were recorded for this clonotype. This chain's CDR3 is CSARRASGGAPQETQYF. DNA of the CDR3: TGCAGTGCTAGAAGGGCTAGCGGGGGGGCGCCCCAAGAGACCCAGTACTTC. V usage is TRBV20-1 and J usage is TRBJ2-5; 12 bases align to TRBD2. CDR1 and CDR2 (germline): DFQATT, SNEGSKA (reference sequence). This CDR3 has 17 amino acids. V lost 2 bases to trimming and J lost 1 base; unmatched junction nucleotides: 8.

In the case of this clonotype: A read error may produce the germline difference seen at one junction end. The chain has TRBV3-1 and TRBJ1-1; 8 bases fit TRBD1. This CDR3 contains 15 residues. The germline gives CDR1 LGHDT, CDR2 YNNKEL (reference sequence). The CDR3 sequence is CTSSPGQGLDTEAFF. The DNA of the CDR3 is TGTACCAGCAGCCCCGGACAGGGATTGGACACTGAAGCTTTCTTT.

V is TRBV7-9 and J is TRBJ1-4, with D unclear. V lost 7 bases and J lost 7, with 19 bases in between. The CDR3 totals 15 residues. The germline V gene encodes CDR1 SEHNR and CDR2 FQNEAQ (reference sequence). CDR3 bases: TGTGCCAGCATCAAAGAACGGGCAGTTGGTGAAAAACTGTTTTTT. This encodes CASIKERAVGEKLFF.

The chain couples TRBV28 to TRBJ1-1; D is undetermined. Germline lookup yields CDR1 MDHEN and CDR2 SYDVKM. Trimming took 5 bases from V and 7 from J, leaving 11 bases between them. This CDR3 has 12 residues. CDR3 in DNA: TGTGCCAGCAGTGGATCCGCGAGTGAAGCTTTCTTT. It specifies CASSGSASEAFF.

This clonotype occurred many times. The chain combines TRBV12-3 or TRBV12-4 with TRBJ2-1; perhaps TRBD2 as D (5 bases). The V and J ends lost 6 bases and 2 bases respectively, with 17 bases between them. CDR3 length: 16 amino acids. The chain's CDR3 is CASSPFGGNPYNEQFF. CDR3 in DNA: TGTGCCAGCAGCCCATTTGGAGGCAACCCCTACAATGAGCAGTTCTTC.

This clonotype showed up many times. V is TRBV2 and J is TRBJ1-1; the D is unclear. CDR3 size: 12 residues. The ends were cut back, 9 bases at V and 6 bases at J, with 14 bases in the middle. Germline V gene lookup returns CDR1 SNHLY and CDR2 FYNNEI. CDR3: CASALRTAEAFF. The CDR3 region has the DNA TGTGCCAGTGCGCTACGCACCGCTGAAGCTTTCTTT.

Many counts were recorded for this clonotype. V is TRBV29-1 and J is TRBJ1-1; 7 bases map to TRBD1. CDR3 length: 11 residues. Germline-derived CDR1 and CDR2 are SQVTM and ANQGSEA. Germline trimming cut 6 bases from V and 8 bases from J; bases unmatched to any gene: 6. CDR3 region: CSVLRQGEAFF. As DNA, the CDR3 is TGCAGCGTGCTCAGACAGGGAGAAGCTTTCTTT.

The rearrangement links TRBV5-6 to TRBJ1-6; 8 bases match TRBD1. V was clipped by 0 bases and J by 6 bases; unmatched bases: 5. Germline loops: CDR1 SGHDT, CDR2 YYEEEE. This CDR3 comprises 16 residues. The CDR3 DNA is TGTGCCAGCAGCTTGGACAGGGGGACGAGTAATTCACCCCTCCACTTT. Translating gives CASSLDRGTSNSPLHF.

This clonotype was picked up a small number of times. The rearrangement uses TRBV2 and TRBJ2-4, with 7 nucleotides matching TRBD1. The CDR3 is 15 amino acids. Germline V lookup: CDR1 SNHLY, CDR2 FYNNEI. The V segment lost 5 bases and the J segment 5 bases; nucleotides outside the gene matches: 9. This CDR3 is CASSLFRDSENIQYF. The CDR3 coding sequence is TGTGCCAGCAGTTTATTCCGGGACAGTGAAAACATTCAGTACTTC.

This clonotype was recorded at least ten times. DNA of the CDR3: TGTGCCAGCAGTTTAAGGGATGAAGCTTTCTTT. It translates to CASSLRDEAFF. J is TRBJ1-1 and V is TRBV12-3 or TRBV12-4; D uncertain. The V and J ends lost 2 bases and 7 bases respectively, with 5 bases between them. The CDR3 totals 11 residues.

Ten or more counts support this clonotype. The V call is TRBV24-1, the J call TRBJ1-4, with D possibly being TRBD1 (6 bases). This CDR3 comprises 18 residues. The germline gives CDR1 KGHDR, CDR2 SFDVKD. Trimming cost V 5 bases and J 0 bases, with 18 bases left between them. The CDR3 DNA sequence: TGTGCCACCAGTGTTCCCAGGGGAAAGGGAACAACTAATGAAAAACTGTTTTTT. Its translation: CATSVPRGKGTTNEKLFF.

The rearrangement joins TRBV6-5 to TRBJ2-6, with 8 nucleotides matching TRBD1. This CDR3 spans 17 amino acids. With 0 bases clipped from V and 1 base from J, the junction kept 2 bases outside the gene matches. Germline CDR1 is MNHEY and CDR2 is SVGAGI. CDR3 DNA: TGTGCCAGCAGTTACTCGACAGGGGAATCTGGGGCCAACGTCCTGACTTTC. It translates to CASSYSTGESGANVLTF.

This clonotype was seen repeatedly, ten times or more. The chain combines TRBV11-2 with TRBJ2-3, with 7 bases lining up with TRBD2. The CDR3 has 16 residues. V dropped 0 bases and J dropped 2; count of bases not matched to a gene: 5. CDR1 is SGHAT, CDR2 FQNNGV, per germline. As DNA, the CDR3 is TGTGCCAGCAGCTTAGATGGGGGGGGGACCACAGATACGCAGTATTTT. Amino acids: CASSLDGGGTTDTQYF.

The sample holds many counts of this clonotype. At one end, the junction sequence differs from germline, possibly due to a read error. The chain employs TRBV28 and TRBJ2-7, with 9 bases identical to TRBD1. Germline-derived CDR1 and CDR2 are MDHEN and SYDVKM. CDR3 length equals 12 residues. The CDR3 is CASSHLRDRADF. Here the CDR3 DNA reads TGTGCCAGCTCCCATCTCCGGGACAGGGCGGACTTC.

This chain connects TRBV6-5 to TRBJ1-1; D unresolved. This CDR3 contains 12 residues. Germline CDR1 reads MNHEY; CDR2 reads SVGAGI. Trimming stripped 5 bases from V and 6 bases from J, with 10 bases between. CDR3 residues: CASSGGSAEAFF. CDR3 in DNA: TGTGCCAGCAGTGGTGGTAGCGCTGAAGCTTTCTTT.

The rearrangement uses TRBV30 and TRBJ1-1; 7 bases fit TRBD1. Germline CDR1 is GTSNPN and CDR2 is SVGIG (reference sequence). The CDR3 length is 15 residues. J lost 7 bases, V lost 4 bases, and 15 bases had no gene match. CDR3 sequence reads: CAWNRDRSRGGEAFF. In DNA form, the CDR3 reads TGTGCCTGGAACCGGGACAGATCCCGCGGCGGTGAAGCTTTCTTT.

The chain employs TRBV2 and TRBJ1-2; D not certain. The CDR3 runs to 15 residues. The germline V gene encodes CDR1 SNHLY and CDR2 FYNNEI. The ends were cut back, 3 bases at V and 6 bases at J, with 17 bases in the middle. The CDR3 is CASSEVSIGPHGYTF. The CDR3 DNA sequence: TGTGCCAGCAGTGAGGTCTCCATCGGGCCACATGGCTACACCTTC.

This clonotype was counted only a few times. V usage is TRBV20-1 and J usage is TRBJ1-4, with a weak D call TRBD1 (5 bases). V was pared by 0 bases and J by 5 bases, with 19 bases between. Germline V lookup: CDR1 DFQATT, CDR2 SNEGSKA (reference sequence). CDR3 size: 17 residues. CDR3 sequence (DNA): TGCAGTGCTAGAGATTACCGGGGGGGGGGTGGAAATGAAAAACTGTTTTTT. This sequence encodes CSARDYRGGGGNEKLFF.

In its sample, this clonotype was seen many times. V and J are TRBV5-1 and TRBJ2-3; 15 bases line up with TRBD2. The length of the CDR3 is 15 residues. V gave up 4 bases and J gave up 10 bases; unmatched junction bases: 7. Germline V gives CDR1 SGHRS, CDR2 YFSETQ. The CDR3 DNA follows: TGCGCCAGCAGCGGAGGAGGACTAGCGGGGGGGGCGCAGTATTTT. As protein: CASSGGGLAGGAQYF. The full variable domain, with the rest looked up from reference TRBV5-1 and TRBJ2-3, is KAGVTQTPRYLIKTRGQQVTLSCSPISGHRSVSWYQQTPGQGLQFLFEYFSETQRNKGNFPGRFSGRQFSNSRSEMNVSTLELGDSALYLCASSGGGLAGGAQYFGPGTRLTVL.

This clonotype showed up many times. CDR3 coding DNA: TGTGCCTGGAGTAATGGTATGAGGACTAATGAAAAACTGTTTTTT. This codes for CAWSNGMRTNEKLFF. This sequence joins TRBV30 and TRBJ1-4; no clear D. Per the germline V gene, CDR1 is GTSNPN and CDR2 is SVGIG (reference sequence). CDR3 size: 15 residues. V dropped 2 bases and J dropped 2 bases, with 12 bases sitting between them.